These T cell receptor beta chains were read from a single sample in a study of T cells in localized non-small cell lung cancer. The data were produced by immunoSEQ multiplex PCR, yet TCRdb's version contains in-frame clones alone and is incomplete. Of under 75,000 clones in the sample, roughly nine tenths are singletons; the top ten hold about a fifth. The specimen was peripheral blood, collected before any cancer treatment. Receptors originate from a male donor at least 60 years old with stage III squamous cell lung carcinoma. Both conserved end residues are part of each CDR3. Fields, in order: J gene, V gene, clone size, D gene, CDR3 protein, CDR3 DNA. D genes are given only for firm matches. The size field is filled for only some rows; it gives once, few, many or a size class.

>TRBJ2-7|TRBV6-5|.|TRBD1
CASRRDRVAYEQYF
TGTGCCAGCAGGCGGGACAGGGTCGCTTACGAGCAGTACTTC
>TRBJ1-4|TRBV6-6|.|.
CASSPRETVEKLFF
TGTGCCAGCAGTCCCCGGGAGACAGTTGAAAAACTGTTTTTT
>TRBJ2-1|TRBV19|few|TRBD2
CASNPSGGRSYNEQFF
TGTGCCAGTAATCCTAGCGGGGGTCGGTCCTACAATGAGCAGTTCTTC
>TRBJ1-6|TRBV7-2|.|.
CASSLGPYNSPLHF
TGTGCCAGCAGCTTGGGACCGTATAATTCACCCCTCCACTTT
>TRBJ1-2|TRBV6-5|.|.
CASSYGKRGGYTF
TGTGCCAGCAGTTACGGCAAGAGGGGTGGCTACACCTTC
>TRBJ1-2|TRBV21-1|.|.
CASSYGKEERSYGYTF
TGTGCCAGCAGCTACGGAAAAGAGGAACGGAGCTATGGCTACACCTTC
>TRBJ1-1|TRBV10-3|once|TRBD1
CAISESKGAGATEAFF
TGTGCCATCAGTGAGTCTAAGGGGGCAGGGGCCACTGAAGCTTTCTTT
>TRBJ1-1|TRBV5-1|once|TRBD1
CASSLVGQGNTEAFF
TGCGCCAGCAGCTTGGTAGGACAGGGGAACACTGAAGCTTTCTTT
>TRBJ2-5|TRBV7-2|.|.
CASSLALGQETQYF
TGTGCCAGCAGCTTAGCGCTGGGGCAAGAGACCCAGTACTTC
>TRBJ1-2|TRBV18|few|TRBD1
CASSPDRDRNGYTF
TGTGCCAGCTCACCAGACCGGGACAGAAATGGCTACACCTTC